The sequence of this T cell receptor (beta chain) was determined in a study of a mutant IDH1 vaccine in newly diagnosed glioma. Study-wide context: Patients had received radiotherapy, temozolomide, or both previously, most receiving both.

This clone was detected only a few times. Its antigen is unidentified. Stated time point: week 5, during vaccination. Vaccine doses each comprised 300 ug of mutant IDH1 20-mer peptide, with topical imiquimod. Using immunoSEQ multiplex PCR, the repertoire was profiled, and TCRdb retains in-frame clones only, with some absent. The sample carries about 30,000 clones, about nine tenths recorded once. Specimen: peripheral blood mononuclear cells (PBMCs), collected from a glioma patient whose treatment included an IDH1 peptide vaccine. This clonotype was obtained from a middle-aged woman with glioma. Some clones in this sample may be carry-over from other donors' samples.

CDR3 bases: TGTGCCAGCAGTGACGATGGGTACCGTGGCTACACCTTC. Residues: CASSDDGYRGYTF. V and J are TRBV6-4 and TRBJ1-2, with no clear D. The V end was cut by 2 bases, the J end by 7 bases, with 11 bases between. The V gene's germline CDR1 is MRHNA and CDR2 SNTAGT. CDR3 length equals 13 residues.